What follows are 18 T cell receptor beta chains derived from one specimen sequenced in a study of patients with pleural tuberculosis. TCRdb used MiXCR to reprocess the reads, holding one entry per CDR3 protein. Of around 50,000 distinct CDR3 sequences listed, about 6.8% are singletons. The receptors stem from a human donor with pleural tuberculosis.

This clonotype was picked up many times. V gene TRBV3-1 combines with J gene TRBJ1-5; 7 bases are shared with TRBD1. The CDR3 extends over 14 amino acids. The J segment lost 6 bases and the V segment lost 6 bases, leaving 8 bases of the junction unmatched. Per the germline V gene, CDR1 is LGHDT and CDR2 is YNNKEL (reference sequence). As DNA, the CDR3 is TGTGCCAGCAGTCACCTCAGGGGGGGTCAGCCCCAGCATTTT. Its translation: CASSHLRGGQPQHF.

The table lists this clonotype with many counts. The chain uses TRBV28 and TRBJ1-2; no clear D gene. CDR1 is MDHEN and CDR2 is SYDVKM in the germline V gene. V gave up 1 base and J gave up 6 bases, with 3 bases separating them. The CDR3 length is 11 residues. CDR3 in amino acids: CASSLFHGYTF. Written as DNA, the CDR3 is TGTGCCAGCAGTTTATTCCATGGCTACACCTTC.

This clonotype was seen at least ten times. The chain is built from TRBV29-1 and TRBJ1-2; D gene unclear. The germline CDR1 and CDR2 sequences are SQVTM and ANQGSEA. The V and J ends lost 0 bases and 6 bases respectively, with 8 bases between them. This CDR3 is 12 amino acids long. Written as DNA, the CDR3 is TGCAGCGTTGAAGATAATGGGGATGGCTACACCTTC. Translation gives CSVEDNGDGYTF.

This clonotype was observed at least ten times. This chain connects TRBV12-3 or TRBV12-4 to TRBJ1-4, with TRBD1 matching 7 bases. V was pared by 2 bases and J by 2 bases, with 8 bases of the junction left unmatched. The CDR3 contains 17 residues. CDR3 sequence reads: CASSLLQGRSTNEKLFF. The CDR3 coding sequence is TGTGCCAGCAGTTTACTACAGGGGAGATCGACTAATGAAAAACTGTTTTTT.

Ten or more counts support this clonotype. V is TRBV27 and J is TRBJ1-6; D is undetermined. Trimming shortened V by 3 bases and J by 2 bases, and 5 bases separated the two germline ends. The CDR3 is 14 amino acids. The germline V gene has CDR1 MNHEY and CDR2 SMNVEV (reference sequence). The CDR3 region is CASSLNPYNSPLHF. CDR3 nucleotides: TGTGCCAGCAGTTTGAACCCCTATAATTCACCCCTCCACTTT.

Notes on this clonotype: A much more abundant neighbour one base away suggests this may be a read error. V is TRBV4-1 and J is TRBJ1-4; D uncertain. The CDR3 spans 12 residues. Germline CDR1 MGHRA, CDR2 YSYEKL. CDR3 amino acids: CASASTDEKPFF. The CDR3 coding sequence is TGCGCCAGCGCCTCAACGGACGAAAAACCGTTTTTT.

This clonotype was seen repeatedly, ten times or more. V gene TRBV11-2 combines with J gene TRBJ1-4; D is possibly TRBD1 (5 bases). Germline lookup yields CDR1 SGHAT and CDR2 FQNNGV. The CDR3 is made up of 15 amino acids. Trimming shortened V by 5 bases and J by 3 bases, and 13 bases separated the two germline ends. CDR3 sequence reads: CASSRSGTSNEKLFF. The DNA for the CDR3 is TGTGCCAGCAGCCGAAGCGGGACCTCTAATGAAAAACTGTTTTTT.

This clonotype was observed a handful of times. The chain carries TRBV29-1 and TRBJ2-7, with D perhaps matching TRBD2 (5 bases). V gave up 8 bases and J gave up 3 bases, with 14 bases separating them. Germline-derived CDR1 and CDR2 are SQVTM and ANQGSEA. This CDR3 comprises 12 residues. CDR3 sequence reads: CSNLFGVYEQYV. For the CDR3, the DNA is TGCAGCAACCTGTTCGGGGTCTACGAGCAGTACGTC.

This clonotype was counted ten times or more. The CDR3 sequence is CASSPGQASTGELFF. The CDR3 DNA follows: TGTGCCAGCAGCCCCGGACAGGCCTCAACCGGGGAGCTGTTTTTT. V usage is TRBV11-1 and J usage is TRBJ2-2; 7 nucleotides line up with TRBD1. Unmatched junction bases numbered 8, after V lost 5 bases and J lost 5 bases. The CDR3 sequence is 15 residues long. CDR1 SGHAT and CDR2 FQDESV come from the germline V gene (reference sequence).

This clonotype was seen many times. The chain uses TRBV18 and TRBJ2-3; no firm D call. Per the germline V gene, CDR1 is KGHSH and CDR2 is LQKENI. Between the trimmed V and J ends, which lost 1 base and 3 bases, there was a span of 11 bases. This CDR3 has 15 residues. The DNA for the CDR3 is TGTGCCAGCTCACCACAGGTGGGCAGGACAGATACGCAGTATTTT. Its protein product is CASSPQVGRTDTQYF. The variable domain in full, with the rest retrieved from reference TRBV18 and TRBJ2-3, is NAGVMQNPRHLVRRRGQEARLRCSPMKGHSHVYWYRQLPEEGLKFMVYLQKENIIDESGMPKERFSAEFPKEGPSILRIQQVVRGDSAAYFCASSPQVGRTDTQYFGPGTRLTVL.

This clonotype has at least ten counts. This chain connects TRBV6-2 or TRBV6-3 to TRBJ2-1, with 11 bases that match TRBD2. Germline V gene sequence: CDR1 MNHEY, CDR2 SVGEGT. V lost 0 bases, J lost 8 bases, and 9 bases stayed unmatched. There are 17 residues in the CDR3. CDR3: CASSYSGTSGSGYEQFF. Written as DNA, the CDR3 is TGTGCCAGCAGTTACTCGGGAACTAGCGGGAGTGGATATGAGCAGTTCTTC.

This clonotype has only a few counts. The chain uses TRBV5-1 and TRBJ1-1, with 9 bases that match TRBD1. Germline V gene data show CDR1 as SGHRS and CDR2 as YFSETQ. The CDR3 is 15 residues long. V shed 5 bases and J 4 bases; nucleotides not matched to a gene: 9. In DNA, the CDR3 is TGCGCCAGCAGTACCGGACAGGGGCCGGGCACTGAAGCTTTCTTT. Its translation is CASSTGQGPGTEAFF.

This clonotype was seen a handful of times. The chain has TRBV29-1 and TRBJ1-2, with a possible D match to TRBD1 (5 bases). Germline lookup yields CDR1 SQVTM and CDR2 ANQGSEA. V was shortened by 7 bases and J by 2 bases, with 11 bases between the two germline ends. This CDR3 region has 12 residues. CDR3 coding DNA: TGCAGCGCCGGGGGGAGAAACTATGGCTACACCTTC. It encodes CSAGGRNYGYTF.

This clonotype was found many times. The chain joins TRBV28 to TRBJ1-2, with no clear D. CDR3 size: 14 residues. Per germline, CDR1 MDHEN and CDR2 SYDVKM. V lost 3 bases and J lost 3, with 11 bases in between. This CDR3 is CASSLGGPYYGYTF. The CDR3 DNA reads as TGTGCCAGCAGTTTGGGCGGACCCTACTATGGCTACACCTTC.

This clonotype was detected only once. This may be a read error: a much more frequent sequence differs by one nucleotide. The V call is TRBV7-9, the J call TRBJ2-7; no definite D call. The CDR3 length is 10 residues. V was clipped by 5 bases and J by 7 bases, with 6 bases between them. CDR1 is SEHNR, CDR2 FQNEAQ, per germline (reference sequence). CDR3 residues: CASSLCEQYV. The CDR3 DNA is TGTGCCAGCAGCCTTTGTGAGCAGTACGTC.

This clonotype was seen many times. The V and J genes are TRBV11-3 and TRBJ1-2; D is ambiguous. Trimming removed 3 bases at V and 6 bases at J, with 8 bases between. CDR3 length: 12 residues. Germline V gene sequence: CDR1 SGHNT, CDR2 YENEEA. This CDR3 is CASSFWVDGYTF. As DNA, the CDR3 is TGTGCCAGCAGCTTTTGGGTAGATGGCTACACCTTC.

This clonotype was seen at least ten times. The chain employs TRBV10-3 and TRBJ2-3; TRBD2 matches at 7 bases. The CDR3 length is 16 residues. CDR1 and CDR2 (germline): ENHRY, SYGVKD. J gave up 4 bases and V 8 bases, and 15 bases lay outside the gene matches. CDR3 DNA sequence: TGTGCCATCGGGGAGTTCGCGGGAGACTTTGCAGATACGCAGTATTTT. Translated: CAIGEFAGDFADTQYF.

This clonotype has ten or more counts. The chain couples TRBV2 to TRBJ2-2; D is possibly TRBD1 (6 bases). The germline gives CDR1 SNHLY, CDR2 FYNNEI. The germline V and J ends were trimmed by 1 base and 4 bases, with 13 bases remaining between them. This CDR3 region has 16 residues. In DNA, the CDR3 is TGTGCCAGCAGTGAAGAGACAGGACGTATCACCGGGGAGCTGTTTTTT. It specifies CASSEETGRITGELFF.